This TCR beta chain was captured by sequencing in a study of blood T cells in healthy people across ages. Points from the study as a whole: A greater number of naive CD4+ cells and higher diversity distinguished long-lived donors from aged donors.

For the second PCR, which ran for 7 to 11 cycles, a sample-barcoded 5' primer and a J-beta primer mix were used. From the 5' RACE reads, TCRdb called clonotypes with MiXCR, one entry per CDR3 protein. The sample contains 1.5 million to 2 million distinct CDR3 sequences, approximately 39% of which appear only once. This clonotype has only a few counts. Its specificity is unknown. The sequencing sample was made of blood. This TCR came from a human donor in good health.

The chain's CDR3 is CASSYLGGTTQQFF. In nucleotides, the CDR3 is TGTGCCAGCAGTTACCTAGGAGGCACTACACAACAGTTCTTC. This chain joins TRBV6-5 and TRBJ2-1; D possibly corresponds to TRBD2 (5 bases). Germline V gene lookup returns CDR1 MNHEY and CDR2 SVGAGI. The CDR3 consists of 14 residues. Trimming shortened V by 2 bases and J by 13 bases, and 18 bases separated the two germline ends.